The source of this T cell receptor beta chain is a study of tumor T cells in aggressive B-cell lymphoma. Method: immunoSEQ multiplex PCR; TCRdb's copy keeps in-frame clones and lacks some. The table shows thousands of clones, with roughly 80% occurring only once. The CDR3 length is 14 residues. Trimming stripped 5 bases from V and 4 bases from J, with 15 bases between. Germline CDR1 SGHVS, CDR2 FNYEAQ. This chain uses TRBV7-6 with TRBJ2-7; possibly TRBD1 for D (7 bases). Source material: tumor tissue. The TCR originated in an adult with diffuse large B cell lymphoma. The CDR3 DNA reads TGTGCCAGCAGCCAGGGGGGTCGGGCTTACGAGCAGTACTTC. It translates to CASSQGGRAYEQYF.